These 6 T cell receptor beta chains were all obtained from the same sample, sequenced in a study of shared clonotypes between healthy human individuals. Generated by immunoSEQ multiplex PCR, the TCRdb table keeps only in-frame clones and is missing some. Of roughly 2.5 million clones in the sample, around nine tenths were seen once. The sequenced sample consisted of naive CD4+ T cells sorted from blood. Subset defined: CD45RA+ positively selected. These TCRs come from a young man in good health.

V is TRBV4-1 and J is TRBJ1-2; 8 bases map to TRBD1. CDR3 length: 14 amino acids. Germline V gives CDR1 MGHRA, CDR2 YSYEKL. V shed 4 bases, J shed 8 bases, and the junction held 9 bases outside the gene matches. CDR3 in DNA: TGCGCCAGCAGCCCCGATCGGACAGGGCGAGGCTACACCTTC. Its protein is CASSPDRTGRGYTF.

The V gene is TRBV11-1, the J gene TRBJ1-1; 8 positions agree with TRBD1. Looked up from germline, CDR1 is SGHAT and CDR2 is FQDESV (reference sequence). J gave up 1 base and V 1 base, and 8 bases lay outside the gene matches. CDR3 length: 17 amino acids. CDR3: CASSLDDRGLGNTEAFF. CDR3 nucleotide sequence: TGTGCCAGCAGCTTAGACGACAGGGGCCTTGGGAACACTGAAGCTTTCTTT.

This clone was found a few times. The chain combines TRBV19 with TRBJ2-1; 7 bases match TRBD2. Germline-derived CDR1 and CDR2 are LNHDA and SQIVND (reference sequence). This CDR3 contains 15 residues. J lost 0 bases, V lost 3 bases, and 2 bases had no gene match. The DNA of the CDR3 is TGTGCCAGTAGTATCGGGAGGCTCTCCTACAATGAGCAGTTCTTC. Translated: CASSIGRLSYNEQFF.

This clone occurred once. The chain combines TRBV19 with TRBJ1-2, with D possibly TRBD1 on 6 matching bases. V was shortened by 4 bases and J by 2 bases, with 14 bases between the two germline ends. Germline lookup yields CDR1 LNHDA and CDR2 SQIVND (reference sequence). The CDR3 is 15 amino acids. The CDR3 DNA follows: TGTGCCAGTAGTACCTCAGGGGAAGGGAACTATGGCTACACCTTC. The encoded protein is CASSTSGEGNYGYTF.

The chain couples TRBV19 to TRBJ2-7; TRBD2 agrees at 7 bases. Losses at the gene ends were 7 bases for V and 6 bases for J; bases not matched to a gene: 9. The CDR3 spans 13 residues. CDR1 is LNHDA and CDR2 is SQIVND in the germline V gene (reference sequence). CDR3 DNA: TGTGCCAGTACCCCGTATCCGGGAGGCGAGCAGTACTTC. This codes for CASTPYPGGEQYF.

The chain couples TRBV5-4 to TRBJ2-5, with TRBD2 matching 7 bases. Germline assignment: CDR1 SGHNT and CDR2 YYREEE (reference sequence). V shed 4 bases, J shed 5 bases, and the junction held 11 bases outside the gene matches. There are 15 residues in the CDR3. The CDR3 protein is CASSNGLEGLETQYF. The CDR3 region has the DNA TGTGCCAGCAGCAATGGACTAGAGGGATTGGAGACCCAGTACTTC.